This T cell receptor (beta chain) was sequenced during a study of CD8 T cells in Susac syndrome (dated by TCRdb to about 2019). Looking at the study overall: Repertoire sequencing was used to test whether CD8+ T cell activation and differentiation in Susac syndrome was antigen driven. The study at large found these results: The number of individuals in the TCR sequencing and HLA analysis was acknowledged as relatively small.

RNA was extracted using the RNeasy kit, and about 0.5 to 1 ug of the RNA was reverse transcribed with random hexamers. The immunoSEQ multiplex PCR assay, covering 54 Vbeta and 13 Jbeta segments, was used to amplify TCR beta CDR3 regions. PCR amplification bias was corrected by using a synthetic template baseline for primer optimization and computational correction. Regarding the original processing steps: Reads were annotated to V, D and J genes per IMGT and analyzed with immunoSEQ Analyzer, keeping only productive sequences. Clonality was calculated as one minus the Shannon entropy normalized by log2 of the number of productive unique sequences. Public and private clones were assessed among the 100 most prevalent clones of each patient and control. A clone was defined as Susac-specific if it was absent from the healthy and MS cohorts, from about a thousand published viral clones and from other ImmuneACCESS disease sequences. TCRdb redid the processing of the public reads, applying fastp at Q25 and MiXCR, and retained in-frame beta chains. Each CDR3 protein appears once, grouped with its most common genes and DNA. The V and J calls shown here were made by TCRdb, not taken from the authors' results. The sample table contains some 180,000 distinct CDR3 sequences; only one count was recorded for 93% of them. 0.1% of the sample comes from the top ten.

The CDR3 sequence holds 14 residues, the cysteine and phenylalanine included. Here the CDR3 DNA is all that survives: 42 bases in frame from base 1. V is clipped by 2 bases and J by 2 bases, and the sequence between their germline boundaries is 7 bases long. Via the germline V gene (reference sequence), CDR1 is MNHNY and CDR2 SVGAGI. A word on this clonotype: No antigen is known for it. No quality values exist for individual bases; no much larger clone is one base distant.

Peripheral blood CD8+ and CD4+ T cells from healthy donors, Susac syndrome patients and multiple sclerosis patients were profiled using high-throughput TCR beta sequencing. Healthy donors were included as age- and sex-matched controls. CD8+ TEMRA cells were enriched by FACS, while bulk CD8+ and CD4+ T cells were purified by magnetic negative isolation. Blood was drawn into EDTA tubes, processed within 24 hours, and PBMCs were isolated by density gradient centrifugation. PBMCs intended for TCR sequencing were cryopreserved in liquid nitrogen and thawed later in a water bath at 37 degrees C. The sorted or isolated CD4+, CD8+ and CD8+ TEMRA cells reached a purity of at least 90%.

The chain couples TRBV6-6 to TRBJ1-3, and possibly TRBD1, on 6 matching bases. The sequencing sample was made of CD4+ T cells from PBMCs. This TCR came from a human donor in good health. Here is the DNA: TGTGCCAGCAGTTACGACAGGCCTGGAAACACCATATATTTT. Protein translation: CASSYDRPGNTIYF.